These 5 T cell receptor beta chains were sequenced from one sample in a study of naive and memory T cell subsets. Two oligonucleotides, mixed equimolar, formed the beta constant-region primer covering TRBC1 and TRBC2. TCRdb re-analysed the UMI-ligation and nested PCR reads in MiXCR, keeping a single row per CDR3 protein. The sample lists about 21,000 distinct CDR3 sequences, approximately 11% occurring once. The sequencing input was central memory CD8+ T cells from blood. The source is a human donor in good health.

This clonotype was recorded a few times. The chain uses TRBV20-1 and TRBJ2-1, with D possibly being TRBD2 (6 bases). With 5 bases removed from V and 2 bases from J, the gap between germline ends came to 19 bases. CDR3 length equals 16 residues. CDR1 DFQATT and CDR2 SNEGSKA come from the germline V gene (reference sequence). CDR3 amino acids: CSAPKPGLIPYNEQFF. Written as DNA, the CDR3 is TGCAGTGCTCCCAAACCGGGACTTATCCCCTACAATGAGCAGTTCTTC.

The J gene is TRBJ2-7, the V gene TRBV7-9; the D gene is possibly TRBD1 (7 bases). V gave up 3 bases and J gave up 5 bases, with 20 bases separating them. The CDR3 is 16 amino acids. Germline-derived CDR1 and CDR2 are SEHNR and FQNEAQ (reference sequence). This CDR3 is CASSFGGTDIIHEQYF. Written as DNA, the CDR3 is TGTGCCAGCAGCTTCGGAGGGACAGATATTATCCACGAGCAGTACTTC.

The chain carries TRBV5-5 and TRBJ2-3, with TRBD1 matching 7 bases. CDR3 length: 16 amino acids. CDR1 is SGHKS and CDR2 is YYEKEE in the germline V gene (reference sequence). The V segment lost 4 bases and the J segment 2 bases; nucleotides outside the gene matches: 10. The CDR3 DNA is TGTGCCAGCAGCCCCCCACAGGGGCGGACCACAGATACGCAGTATTTT. Translation gives CASSPPQGRTTDTQYF. Full variable domain (remainder filled in from reference TRBV5-5 and TRBJ2-3): DAGVTQSPTHLIKTRGQQVTLRCSPISGHKSVSWYQQVLGQGPQFIFQYYEKEERGRGNFPDRFSARQFPNYSSELNVNALLLGDSALYLCASSPPQGRTTDTQYFGPGTRLTVL.

This clonotype was detected ten times or more. The chain couples TRBV29-1 to TRBJ1-5; the D gene is possibly TRBD1 (5 bases). CDR1 and CDR2 (germline): SQVTM, ANQGSEA. The V gene lost 0 bases and the J gene lost 2 bases, with 8 bases spanning the gap. This CDR3 contains 14 residues. CDR3 nucleotides: TGCAGCGTTGAAGAATCGGGGGGCAATCAGCCCCAGCATTTT. Its protein product is CSVEESGGNQPQHF.

The chain combines TRBV3-1 with TRBJ1-1, with D uncertain. This CDR3 region has 14 residues. Germline CDR1 LGHDT, CDR2 YNNKEL (reference sequence). V lost 4 bases to trimming and J lost 1 base, with 10 bases between them. CDR3 sequence (DNA): TGTGCCAGCAGCCCCGGTCGCAGGAACACTGAAGCTTTCTTT. This encodes CASSPGRRNTEAFF. The full variable domain, with the rest looked up from reference TRBV3-1 and TRBJ1-1, is DTAVSQTPKYLVTQMGNDKSIKCEQNLGHDTMYWYKQDSKKFLKIMFSYNNKELIINETVPNRFSPKSPDKAHLNLHINSLELGDSAVYFCASSPGRRNTEAFFGQGTRLTVV.